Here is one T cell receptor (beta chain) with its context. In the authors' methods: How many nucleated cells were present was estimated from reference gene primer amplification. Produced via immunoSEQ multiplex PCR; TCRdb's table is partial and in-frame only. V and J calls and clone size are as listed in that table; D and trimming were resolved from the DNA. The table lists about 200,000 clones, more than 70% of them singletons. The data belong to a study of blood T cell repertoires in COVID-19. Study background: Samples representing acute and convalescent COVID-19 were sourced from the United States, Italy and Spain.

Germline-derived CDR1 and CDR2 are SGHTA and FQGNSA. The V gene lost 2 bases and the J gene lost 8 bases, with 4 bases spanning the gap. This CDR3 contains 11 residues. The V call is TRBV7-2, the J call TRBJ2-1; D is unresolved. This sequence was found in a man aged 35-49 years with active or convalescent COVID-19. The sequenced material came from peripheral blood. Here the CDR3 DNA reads TGTGCCAGCAGCTTATTCGATGAGCAGTTCTTC. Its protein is CASSLFDEQFF. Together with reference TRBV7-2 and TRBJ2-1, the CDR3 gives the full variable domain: GAGVSQSPSNKVTEKGKDVELRCDPISGHTALYWYRQSLGQGLEFLIYFQGNSAPDKSGLPSDRFSAERTGGSVSTLTIQRTQQEDSAVYLCASSLFDEQFFGPGTRLTVL.